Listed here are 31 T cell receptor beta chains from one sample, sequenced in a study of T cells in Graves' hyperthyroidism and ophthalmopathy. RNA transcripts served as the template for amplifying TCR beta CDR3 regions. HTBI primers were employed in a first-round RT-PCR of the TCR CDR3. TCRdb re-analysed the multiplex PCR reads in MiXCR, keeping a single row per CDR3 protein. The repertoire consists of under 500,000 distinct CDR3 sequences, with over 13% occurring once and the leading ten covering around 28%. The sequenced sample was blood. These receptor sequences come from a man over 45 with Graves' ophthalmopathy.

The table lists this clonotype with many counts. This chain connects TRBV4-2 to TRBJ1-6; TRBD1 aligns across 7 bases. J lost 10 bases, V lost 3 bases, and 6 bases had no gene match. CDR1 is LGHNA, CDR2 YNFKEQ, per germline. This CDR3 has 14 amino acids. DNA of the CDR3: TGTGCCAGCAGCCATGGGACAGAAATCTCACCCCTCCACTTT. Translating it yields CASSHGTEISPLHF.

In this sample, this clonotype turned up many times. The chain's CDR3 is CASSFVLAGSVNTQYF. The CDR3 DNA follows: TGTGCCAGCAGTTTTGTTCTAGCGGGAAGCGTTAATACGCAGTATTTT. The chain combines TRBV12-3 or TRBV12-4 with TRBJ2-3, with 9 positions matching TRBD2. V lost 3 bases and J lost 7; bases outside the gene matches: 11. The CDR3 has 16 residues.

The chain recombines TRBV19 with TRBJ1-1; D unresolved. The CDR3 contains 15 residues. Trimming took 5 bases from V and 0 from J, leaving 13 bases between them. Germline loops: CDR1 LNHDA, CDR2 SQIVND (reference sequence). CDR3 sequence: CASSLGKILNTEAFF. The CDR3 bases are TGTGCCAGTAGTTTGGGGAAAATTCTGAACACTGAAGCTTTCTTT.

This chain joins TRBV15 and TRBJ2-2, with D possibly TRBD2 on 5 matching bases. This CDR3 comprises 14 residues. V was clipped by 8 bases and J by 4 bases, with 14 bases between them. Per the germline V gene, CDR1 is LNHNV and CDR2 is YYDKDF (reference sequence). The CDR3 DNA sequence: TGTGCCACCTCGCGGGCGGCGAGCACCGGGGAGCTGTTTTTT. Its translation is CATSRAASTGELFF.

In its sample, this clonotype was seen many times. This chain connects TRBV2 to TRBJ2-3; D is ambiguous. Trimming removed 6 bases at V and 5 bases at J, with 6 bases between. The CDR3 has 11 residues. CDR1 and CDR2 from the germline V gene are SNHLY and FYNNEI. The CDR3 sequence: CASSQEDTQYF. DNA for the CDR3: TGTGCCAGCAGCCAAGAAGATACGCAGTATTTT.

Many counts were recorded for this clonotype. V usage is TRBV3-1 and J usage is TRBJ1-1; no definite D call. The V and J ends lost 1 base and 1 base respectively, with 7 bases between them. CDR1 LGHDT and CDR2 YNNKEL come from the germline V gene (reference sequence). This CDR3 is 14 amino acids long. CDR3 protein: CASSQVLSNTEAFF. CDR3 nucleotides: TGTGCCAGCAGCCAAGTTCTCTCGAACACTGAAGCTTTCTTT. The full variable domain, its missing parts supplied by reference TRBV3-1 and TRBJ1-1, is DTAVSQTPKYLVTQMGNDKSIKCEQNLGHDTMYWYKQDSKKFLKIMFSYNNKELIINETVPNRFSPKSPDKAHLNLHINSLELGDSAVYFCASSQVLSNTEAFFGQGTRLTVV.

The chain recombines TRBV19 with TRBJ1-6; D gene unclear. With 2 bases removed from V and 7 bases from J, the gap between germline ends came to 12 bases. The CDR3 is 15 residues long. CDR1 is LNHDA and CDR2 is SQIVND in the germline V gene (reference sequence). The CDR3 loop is CASSITPDLNSPLHF. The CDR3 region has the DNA TGTGCCAGTAGTATAACGCCGGATCTGAATTCACCCCTCCACTTT.

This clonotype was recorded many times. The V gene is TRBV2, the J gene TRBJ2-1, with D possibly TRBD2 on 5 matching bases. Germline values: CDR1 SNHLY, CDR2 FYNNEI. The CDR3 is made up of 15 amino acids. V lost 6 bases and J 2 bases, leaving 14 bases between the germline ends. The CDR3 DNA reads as TGTGCCAGCAGCCAGGAGGTCTCGGCCTACAATGAGCAGTTCTTC. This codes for CASSQEVSAYNEQFF.

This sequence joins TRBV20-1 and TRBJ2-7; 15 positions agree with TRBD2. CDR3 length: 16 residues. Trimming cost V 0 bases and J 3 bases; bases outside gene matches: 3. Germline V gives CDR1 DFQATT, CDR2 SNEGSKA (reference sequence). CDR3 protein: CSARDGLAGGYYEQYF. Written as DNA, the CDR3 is TGCAGTGCTAGAGATGGACTAGCGGGAGGGTACTACGAGCAGTACTTC.

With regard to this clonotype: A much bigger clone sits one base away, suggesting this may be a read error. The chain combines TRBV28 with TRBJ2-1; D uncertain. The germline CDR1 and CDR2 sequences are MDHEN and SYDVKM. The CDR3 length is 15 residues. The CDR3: CDSSLLGSRYNEQFF. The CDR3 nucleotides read TGTGACAGCAGTTTACTCGGATCCCGGTACAATGAGCAGTTCTTC.

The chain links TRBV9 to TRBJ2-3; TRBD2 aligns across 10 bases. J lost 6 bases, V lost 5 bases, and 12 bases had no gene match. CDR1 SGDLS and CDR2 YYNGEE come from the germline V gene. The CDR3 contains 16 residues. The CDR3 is CASSDGAGGPRDTQYF. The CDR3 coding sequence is TGTGCCAGCAGTGACGGAGCGGGAGGGCCGCGGGATACGCAGTATTTT. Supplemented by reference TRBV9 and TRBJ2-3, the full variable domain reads DSGVTQTPKHLITATGQRVTLRCSPRSGDLSVYWYQQSLDQGLQFLIQYYNGEERAKGNILERFSAQQFPDLHSELNLSSLELGDSALYFCASSDGAGGPRDTQYFGPGTRLTVL.

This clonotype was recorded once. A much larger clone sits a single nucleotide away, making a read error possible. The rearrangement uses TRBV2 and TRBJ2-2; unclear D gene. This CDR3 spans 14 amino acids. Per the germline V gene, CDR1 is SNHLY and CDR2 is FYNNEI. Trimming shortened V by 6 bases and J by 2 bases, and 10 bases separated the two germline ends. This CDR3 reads CASRPATNTGELFF. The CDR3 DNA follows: TGTGCCAGCAGACCTGCTACTAACACCGGGGAGCTGTTTTTT. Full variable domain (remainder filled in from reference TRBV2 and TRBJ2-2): EPEVTQTPSHQVTQMGQEVILRCVPISNHLYFYWYRQILGQKVEFLVSFYNNEISEKSEIFDDQFSVERPDGSNFTLKIRSTKLEDSAMYFCASRPATNTGELFFGEGSRLTVL.

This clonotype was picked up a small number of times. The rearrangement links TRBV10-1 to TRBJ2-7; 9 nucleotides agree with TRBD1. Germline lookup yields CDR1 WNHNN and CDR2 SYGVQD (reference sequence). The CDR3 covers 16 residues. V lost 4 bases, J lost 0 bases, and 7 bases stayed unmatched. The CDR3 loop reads CASSGHRGLSSYEQYF. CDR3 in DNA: TGCGCCAGCAGTGGGCACAGGGGGCTATCCTCCTACGAGCAGTACTTC.

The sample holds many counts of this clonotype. DNA of the CDR3: TGTGCCAGCAGTTTAACCCAGGGAGGAATGTCTGAAGCTTTCTTT. This encodes CASSLTQGGMSEAFF. The rearrangement links TRBV12-3 or TRBV12-4 to TRBJ1-1; the D gene is possibly TRBD1 (5 bases). V lost 2 bases and J lost 6, with 16 bases in between. This CDR3 is built from 15 residues.

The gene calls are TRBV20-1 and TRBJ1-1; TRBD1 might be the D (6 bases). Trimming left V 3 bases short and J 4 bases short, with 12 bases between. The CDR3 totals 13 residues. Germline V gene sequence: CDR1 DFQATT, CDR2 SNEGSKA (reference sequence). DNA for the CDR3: TGCAGTGCTAGCGCGGGGGCGGTCACTGAAGCTTTCTTT. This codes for CSASAGAVTEAFF.

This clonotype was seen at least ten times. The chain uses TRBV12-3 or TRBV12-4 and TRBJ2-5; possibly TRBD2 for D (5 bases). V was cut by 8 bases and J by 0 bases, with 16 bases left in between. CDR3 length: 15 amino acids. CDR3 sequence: CASGRRAVDQETQYF. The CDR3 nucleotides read TGTGCCAGCGGACGGCGGGCGGTAGACCAAGAGACCCAGTACTTC.

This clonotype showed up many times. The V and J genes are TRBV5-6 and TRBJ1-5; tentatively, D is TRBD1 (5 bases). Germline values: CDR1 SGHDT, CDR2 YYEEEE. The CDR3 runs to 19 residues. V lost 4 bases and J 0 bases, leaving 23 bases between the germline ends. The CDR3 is CASSRSGTWGSNSNQPQHF. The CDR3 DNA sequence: TGTGCCAGCAGCCGATCCGGGACTTGGGGCTCAAATAGCAATCAGCCCCAGCATTTT.

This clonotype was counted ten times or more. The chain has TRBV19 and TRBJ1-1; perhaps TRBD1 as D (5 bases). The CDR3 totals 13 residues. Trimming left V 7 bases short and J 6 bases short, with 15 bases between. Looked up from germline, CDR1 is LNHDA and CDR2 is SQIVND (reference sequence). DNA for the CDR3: TGTGCCAGTACCACGACAGTAGTCGCTGAAGCTTTCTTT. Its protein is CASTTTVVAEAFF.

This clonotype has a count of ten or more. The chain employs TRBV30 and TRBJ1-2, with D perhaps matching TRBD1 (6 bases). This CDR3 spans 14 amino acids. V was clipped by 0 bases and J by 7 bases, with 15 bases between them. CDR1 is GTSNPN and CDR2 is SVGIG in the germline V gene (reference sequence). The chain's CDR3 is CAWSVQGRSGGYTF. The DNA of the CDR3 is TGTGCCTGGAGTGTACAGGGAAGGTCGGGTGGCTACACCTTC.

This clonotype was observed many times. CDR3 in DNA: TGCAGCGGGGGGAGAGGATCCTCCTACGAGCAGTACTTC. Its protein is CSGGRGSSYEQYF. The chain couples TRBV29-1 to TRBJ2-7; D possibly uses TRBD1 or TRBD2 (5 bases each). Germline CDR1 is SQVTM and CDR2 is ANQGSEA. The ends were cut back, 7 bases at V and 0 bases at J, with 13 bases in the middle. This CDR3 contains 13 residues.

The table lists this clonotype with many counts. The CDR3 region has the DNA TGTGCCAGCAGCCAAGGCAGGGGTGGCTACACCTTC. Protein product: CASSQGRGGYTF. The chain carries TRBV3-1 and TRBJ1-2; D might be TRBD1 (6 bases). The germline CDR1 and CDR2 sequences are LGHDT and YNNKEL (reference sequence). V was clipped by 1 base and J by 7 bases, with 7 bases between them. CDR3 length: 12 residues. Using reference TRBV3-1 and TRBJ1-2 for the parts outside the CDR3, the full variable domain is DTAVSQTPKYLVTQMGNDKSIKCEQNLGHDTMYWYKQDSKKFLKIMFSYNNKELIINETVPNRFSPKSPDKAHLNLHINSLELGDSAVYFCASSQGRGGYTFGSGTRLTVV.

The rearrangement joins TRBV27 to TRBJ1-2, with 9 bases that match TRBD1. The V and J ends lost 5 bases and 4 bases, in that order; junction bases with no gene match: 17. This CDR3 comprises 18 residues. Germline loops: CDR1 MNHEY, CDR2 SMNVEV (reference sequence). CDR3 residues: CASSPSGQGQQFGYGYTF. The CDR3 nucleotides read TGTGCCAGCAGTCCGTCCGGACAGGGGCAGCAGTTTGGCTATGGCTACACCTTC.

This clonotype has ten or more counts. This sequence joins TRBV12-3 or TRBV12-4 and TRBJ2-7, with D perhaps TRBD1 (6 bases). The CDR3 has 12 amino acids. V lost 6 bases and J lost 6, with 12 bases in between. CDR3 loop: CASSPRGSEQYF. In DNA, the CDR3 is TGTGCCAGCAGCCCTAGGGGGTCCGAGCAGTACTTC.

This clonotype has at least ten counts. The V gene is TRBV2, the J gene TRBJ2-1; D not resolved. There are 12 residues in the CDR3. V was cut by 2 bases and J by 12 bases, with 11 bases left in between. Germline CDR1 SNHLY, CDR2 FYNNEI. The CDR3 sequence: CASSEMVGAQFF. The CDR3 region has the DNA TGTGCCAGCAGTGAAATGGTTGGCGCGCAGTTCTTC.

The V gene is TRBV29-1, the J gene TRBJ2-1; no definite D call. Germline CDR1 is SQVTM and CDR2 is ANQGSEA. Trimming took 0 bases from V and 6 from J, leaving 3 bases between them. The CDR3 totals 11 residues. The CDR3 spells CSVEDSNEQFF. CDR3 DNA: TGCAGCGTTGAAGATTCCAATGAGCAGTTCTTC.

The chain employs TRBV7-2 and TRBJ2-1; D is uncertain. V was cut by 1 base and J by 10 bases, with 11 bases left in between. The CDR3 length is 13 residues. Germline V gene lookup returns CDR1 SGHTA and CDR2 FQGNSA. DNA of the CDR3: TGTGCCAGCAGCTTAGAAGGTAGCTACGAGCAGTTCTTC. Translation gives CASSLEGSYEQFF.

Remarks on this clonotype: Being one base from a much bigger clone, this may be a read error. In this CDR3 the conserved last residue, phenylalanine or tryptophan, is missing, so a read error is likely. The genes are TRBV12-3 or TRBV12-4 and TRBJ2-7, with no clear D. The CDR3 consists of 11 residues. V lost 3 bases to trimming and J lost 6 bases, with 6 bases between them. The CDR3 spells CASSLRSEQYL. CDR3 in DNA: TGTGCCAGCAGTTTGCGTTCCGAGCAGTACCTC.

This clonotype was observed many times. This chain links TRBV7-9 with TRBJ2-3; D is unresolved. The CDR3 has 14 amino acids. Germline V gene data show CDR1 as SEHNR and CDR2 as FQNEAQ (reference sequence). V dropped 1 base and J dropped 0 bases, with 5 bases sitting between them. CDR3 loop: CASSLVGSTDTQYF. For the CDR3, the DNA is TGTGCCAGCAGCTTAGTCGGCAGCACAGATACGCAGTATTTT.

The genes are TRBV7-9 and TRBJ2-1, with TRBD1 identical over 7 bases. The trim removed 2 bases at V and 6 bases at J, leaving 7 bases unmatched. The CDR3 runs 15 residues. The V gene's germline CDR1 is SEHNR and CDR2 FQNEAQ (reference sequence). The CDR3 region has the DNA TGTGCCAGCAGCTTAATGGGGACAGTTTGCAATGAGCAGTTCTTC. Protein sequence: CASSLMGTVCNEQFF.

CDR3 sequence (DNA): TGTGCCAGCAGCGTAGATCCAGGCGCGAGGACAGGGGGAGCTTTCTTT. Translated: CASSVDPGARTGGAFF. The V call is TRBV9, the J call TRBJ1-1, with 10 bases lining up with TRBD1. The germline V gene encodes CDR1 SGDLS and CDR2 YYNGEE. The CDR3 runs to 16 residues. The ends lost 0 bases at V and 10 bases at J; junction bases unmatched: 12.

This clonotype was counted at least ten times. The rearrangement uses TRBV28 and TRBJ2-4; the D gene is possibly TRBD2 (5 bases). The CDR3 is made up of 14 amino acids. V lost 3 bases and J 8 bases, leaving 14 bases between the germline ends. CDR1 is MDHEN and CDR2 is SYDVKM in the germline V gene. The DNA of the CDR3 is TGTGCCAGCAGTTTTCGTTTGGGAGTGGACATTCAGTACTTC. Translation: CASSFRLGVDIQYF.